Sequencing of this TCR beta chain was carried out in a study of OX40 agonist ivuxolimab in advanced cancers. In the study overall: Partial responses were recorded for three patients, including one with hepatocellular carcinoma and two with cutaneous melanoma.

Data came from immunoSEQ multiplex PCR; TCRdb stores just in-frame clones and leaves some out. The repertoire has tens of thousands of clones, roughly four fifths of them found once; the top ten carry about 2%. V lost 5 bases to trimming and J lost 9 bases, with 23 bases between them. The V gene's germline CDR1 is MDHEN and CDR2 SYDVKM. The CDR3 is made up of 16 amino acids. The clonotype was recovered from an adult with an advanced solid tumor such as melanoma, head and neck, liver or kidney cancer. Specimen: CD4+ or CD8+ T cells sorted from blood, collected in a trial of the OX40 agonist ivuxolimab. The rearrangement joins TRBV28 to TRBJ1-5, with a weak D call TRBD1 (5 bases). The CDR3 DNA is TGTGCCAGCAGTCGCCCGGGGGTGGCGGTTATCGTGCCCCAGCATTTT. Its protein product is CASSRPGVAVIVPQHF.